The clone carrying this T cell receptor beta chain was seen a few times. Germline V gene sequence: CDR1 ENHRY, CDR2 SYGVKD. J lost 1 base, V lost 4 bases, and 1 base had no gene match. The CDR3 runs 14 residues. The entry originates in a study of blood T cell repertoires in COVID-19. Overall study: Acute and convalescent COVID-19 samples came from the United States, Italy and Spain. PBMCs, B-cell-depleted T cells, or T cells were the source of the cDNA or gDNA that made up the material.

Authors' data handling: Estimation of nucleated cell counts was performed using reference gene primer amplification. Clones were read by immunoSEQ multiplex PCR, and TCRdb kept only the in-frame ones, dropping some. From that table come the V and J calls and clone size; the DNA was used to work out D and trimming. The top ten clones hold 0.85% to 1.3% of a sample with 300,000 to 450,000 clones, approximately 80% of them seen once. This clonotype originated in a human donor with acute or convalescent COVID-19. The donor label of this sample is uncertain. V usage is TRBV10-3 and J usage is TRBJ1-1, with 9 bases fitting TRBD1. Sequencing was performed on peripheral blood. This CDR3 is CAISGQGGNTEAFF. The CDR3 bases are TGTGCCATCAGTGGACAGGGGGGGAACACTGAAGCTTTCTTT.